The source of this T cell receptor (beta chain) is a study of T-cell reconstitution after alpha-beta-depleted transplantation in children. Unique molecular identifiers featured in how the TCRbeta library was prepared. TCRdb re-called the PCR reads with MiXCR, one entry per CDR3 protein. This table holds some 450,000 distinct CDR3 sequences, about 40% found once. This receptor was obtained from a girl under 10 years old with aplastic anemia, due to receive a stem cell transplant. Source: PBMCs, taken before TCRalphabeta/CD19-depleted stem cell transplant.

CDR3 nucleotide sequence: TGTGCCAGCAGCCAAGGGGGACAGGCCTTCCAAGAGACCCAGTACTTC. It codes for CASSQGGQAFQETQYF. The chain uses TRBV4-2 and TRBJ2-5, with 8 bases identical to TRBD1. The junction had 5 bases not matched to a gene; V was cut back by 1 base and J by 1 base. Germline assignment: CDR1 LGHNA and CDR2 YNFKEQ. This CDR3 has 16 amino acids.